These 18 T cell receptor beta chains share one sample of origin, sequenced in a study of graft-versus-host responses after intestinal transplantation. Sequenced by immunoSEQ multiplex PCR; TCRdb stores in-frame clones only, minus some. The table shows over 80,000 clones, with roughly 82% occurring only once. This sample comprised PBMCs, obtained 255 days after intestinal transplant. Receptors originate from a human patient who received an intestinal transplant, so some T cells may come from the graft donor.

The chain carries TRBV27 and TRBJ2-3; D is uncertain. The CDR3 totals 14 residues. V was clipped by 5 bases and J by 4 bases, with 13 bases between them. The V gene's germline CDR1 is MNHEY and CDR2 SMNVEV (reference sequence). The CDR3 DNA reads as TGTGCCAGCAGTGGCCTGGGCACCCCAGATACGCAGTATTTT. This gives the protein CASSGLGTPDTQYF.

Turning to this clone: Mismatch with germline at one junction end may stem from a read error. The genes are TRBV28 and TRBJ1-6, with D hard to call. The germline gives CDR1 MDHEN, CDR2 SYDVKM. The CDR3 is 12 amino acids. The CDR3 here is CASSLLRQTLFF. CDR3 in DNA: TGTGCCAGCAGTTTATTACGTCAGACCCTATTCTTT.

A word on this clone: This sample also contains other DNA sequences that code for the same CDR3. This sequence joins TRBV27 and TRBJ2-5; D is uncertain. Trimming pared 0 bases from V and 5 bases from J, leaving 4 bases between. CDR1 and CDR2 (germline): MNHEY, SMNVEV (reference sequence). This CDR3 comprises 12 residues. This CDR3 reads CASSLSGETQYF. DNA of the CDR3: TGTGCCAGCAGTTTATCCGGGGAGACCCAGTACTTC.

The gene calls are TRBV6-4 and TRBJ2-1; perhaps TRBD1 as D (5 bases). The CDR3 runs to 13 residues. V lost 6 bases and J 2 bases, leaving 8 bases between the germline ends. Germline CDR1 MRHNA, CDR2 SNTAGT. The CDR3 sequence: CASSSQAYNEQFF. In nucleotides, the CDR3 is TGTGCCAGCAGCTCACAGGCCTACAATGAGCAGTTCTTC.

This clone was observed a few times. The chain uses TRBV6-1 and TRBJ1-5, with TRBD1 matching over 9 bases. V was pared by 5 bases and J by 2 bases, with 4 bases of the junction left unmatched. Looked up from germline, CDR1 is MNHNS and CDR2 is SASEGT. This CDR3 spans 15 amino acids. Here the CDR3 reads CASSMTGGGNQPQHF. The CDR3 DNA reads as TGTGCCAGCAGTATGACAGGGGGAGGCAATCAGCCCCAGCATTTT.

This clone is labeled as medium-sized. The V call is TRBV10-1, the J call TRBJ2-2, with no clear D. Per the germline V gene, CDR1 is WNHNN and CDR2 is SYGVQD (reference sequence). The V end lost 6 bases, the J end lost 4 bases, and 0 bases lay between the germline ends. There are 10 residues in the CDR3. The CDR3 nucleotides read TGCGCCAGCAGCACCGGGGAGCTGTTTTTT. Translation gives CASSTGELFF.

J is TRBJ1-1 and V is TRBV28; TRBD1 aligns across 7 bases. In germline, CDR1 is MDHEN, CDR2 SYDVKM. CDR3 size: 16 residues. The ends lost 6 bases at V and 1 base at J; junction bases unmatched: 11. The CDR3 sequence: CASRIRDSRRNTEAFF. The DNA for the CDR3 is TGTGCCAGCAGGATCCGGGACAGCAGAAGGAACACTGAAGCTTTCTTT. Supplemented by reference TRBV28 and TRBJ1-1, the full variable domain reads DVKVTQSSRYLVKRTGEKVFLECVQDMDHENMFWYRQDPGLGLRLIYFSYDVKMKEKGDIPEGYSVSREKKERFSLILESASTNQTSMYLCASRIRDSRRNTEAFFGQGTRLTVV.

The V and J genes are TRBV20-1 and TRBJ2-7, with no clear D. Trimming stripped 6 bases from V and 0 bases from J, with 6 bases between. Per the germline V gene, CDR1 is DFQATT and CDR2 is SNEGSKA (reference sequence). The CDR3 extends over 11 amino acids. The CDR3 coding sequence is TGCAGTGCGTCTTCCTCCTACGAGCAGTACGTC. This translates into CSASSSYEQYV.

The chain couples TRBV11-2 to TRBJ2-4; TRBD1 agrees at 9 bases. The CDR3 contains 16 residues. V shed 0 bases, J shed 8 bases, and the junction held 8 bases outside the gene matches. In germline, CDR1 is SGHAT, CDR2 FQNNGV. CDR3 nucleotide sequence: TGTGCCAGCAGCTTAGATCCGTGGACAGGGGCCGACATTCAGTACTTC. Its translation is CASSLDPWTGADIQYF.

The chain combines TRBV6-1 with TRBJ1-4; TRBD1 agrees at 9 bases. The CDR3 has 17 residues. The V gene end was trimmed by 4 bases and the J gene end by 4 bases; junction bases not matched to a gene: 10. Germline CDR1 is MNHNS and CDR2 is SASEGT. The CDR3 loop is CASSVGTGKGDNEKLFF. In nucleotides, the CDR3 is TGTGCCAGCAGTGTGGGGACAGGGAAGGGGGATAATGAAAAACTGTTTTTT.

The chain has TRBV4-1 and TRBJ1-2; TRBD1 matches 7 bases. This CDR3 contains 14 residues. Looked up from germline, CDR1 is MGHRA and CDR2 is YSYEKL. The ends lost 0 bases at V and 8 bases at J; junction bases unmatched: 6. The CDR3 is CASSQDEGDRGYTF. CDR3 nucleotide sequence: TGCGCCAGCAGCCAAGATGAAGGGGACAGAGGCTACACCTTC.

This rearrangement joins TRBV6-5 to TRBJ2-7, with TRBD1 as a possible D gene (5 bases). The V end lost 2 bases, the J end lost 3 bases, and 8 bases lay between the germline ends. Germline CDR1 reads MNHEY; CDR2 reads SVGAGI. The CDR3 spans 13 residues. CDR3 nucleotide sequence: TGTGCCAGCAGTTACCGGCAGGGCTACGAGCAGTACTTC. It specifies CASSYRQGYEQYF.

This chain's CDR3 is CASSPSGTGVEKLFF. CDR3 bases: TGTGCCAGCAGCCCCTCCGGGACAGGGGTCGAAAAACTGTTTTTT. The chain joins TRBV7-6 to TRBJ1-4, with TRBD1 identical over 10 bases. V dropped 5 bases and J dropped 8; count of bases not matched to a gene: 8. The CDR3 consists of 15 residues. Germline CDR1 is SGHVS and CDR2 is FNYEAQ.

V gene TRBV6-1 combines with J gene TRBJ2-1; 7 nucleotides match TRBD2. The CDR3 is made up of 15 amino acids. The J segment lost 0 bases and the V segment lost 6 bases, leaving 5 bases of the junction unmatched. The germline gives CDR1 MNHNS, CDR2 SASEGT. The CDR3 protein is CASRIGGSSYNEQFF. The DNA for the CDR3 is TGTGCCAGCAGAATCGGGGGGAGCTCCTACAATGAGCAGTTCTTC.

The CDR3 bases are TGTGCCAGTAGTATAGGATCGGGGGAAGCTTTCTTT. Translated: CASSIGSGEAFF. J is TRBJ1-1 and V is TRBV19; D not resolved. The CDR3 runs 12 residues. Germline V lookup: CDR1 LNHDA, CDR2 SQIVND (reference sequence). V was shortened by 1 base and J by 8 bases, with 8 bases between the two germline ends. Filled out from reference TRBV19 and TRBJ1-1, the complete variable domain reads DGGITQSPKYLFRKEGQNVTLSCEQNLNHDAMYWYRQDPGQGLRLIYYSQIVNDFQKGDIAEGYSVSREKKESFPLTVTSAQKNPTAFYLCASSIGSGEAFFGQGTRLTVV.

V gene TRBV9 combines with J gene TRBJ2-1, with D possibly TRBD2 on 5 matching bases. The CDR3 runs to 16 residues. Germline V lookup: CDR1 SGDLS, CDR2 YYNGEE. V gave up 4 bases and J gave up 0 bases, with 14 bases separating them. The CDR3 reads CASSSLRRSSYNEQFF. The CDR3 region has the DNA TGTGCCAGCAGCTCTCTCCGGAGGAGCTCCTACAATGAGCAGTTCTTC.

V and J are TRBV9 and TRBJ2-2; 7 bases are a match to TRBD2. Trimming removed 0 bases from V and 5 bases from J; junction bases left unmatched: 4. Germline V gene sequence: CDR1 SGDLS, CDR2 YYNGEE. The CDR3 runs 15 residues. The CDR3 loop reads CASSVDEGLTGELFF. DNA of the CDR3: TGTGCCAGCAGCGTAGATGAGGGACTAACCGGGGAGCTGTTTTTT.

This chain uses TRBV5-1 with TRBJ1-1; TRBD1 is a possible D gene (6 bases). CDR3 size: 12 residues. V shed 3 bases and J shed 7 bases, with 10 bases lying between them. Germline V CDR1 and CDR2: SGHRS, YFSETQ. CDR3 sequence (DNA): TGCGCCAGCAGCTCGGGGGGCTTTGAAGCTTTCTTT. Amino acids: CASSSGGFEAFF.